The next 3 T cell receptor beta chains were all read from a single sample in a study of T-cell reconstitution after alpha-beta-depleted transplantation in children. Library preparation (for TCRbeta) was performed with unique molecular identifiers. A single record per CDR3 protein comes from TCRdb applying MiXCR to the PCR reads. The table has approximately 500,000 distinct CDR3 sequences, approximately 10% seen once; the top ten hold about 2%. Sequenced here: PBMCs, sampled before TCRalphabeta/CD19-depleted stem cell transplant. These receptors originate from a child aged 2-15 years with inherited bone marrow failure, due to receive a stem cell transplant.

This clonotype occurred many times. The chain links TRBV2 to TRBJ2-1; 11 bases agree with TRBD2. The CDR3 is 16 amino acids. Losses at the gene ends were 6 bases for V and 5 bases for J; bases not matched to a gene: 9. Germline assignment: CDR1 SNHLY and CDR2 FYNNEI. CDR3 protein: CASRLRLAGLDNEQFF. CDR3 nucleotide sequence: TGTGCCAGCAGGCTTCGACTAGCGGGGTTAGACAATGAGCAGTTCTTC. The variable domain in full, completed from reference TRBV2 and TRBJ2-1, reads EPEVTQTPSHQVTQMGQEVILRCVPISNHLYFYWYRQILGQKVEFLVSFYNNEISEKSEIFDDQFSVERPDGSNFTLKIRSTKLEDSAMYFCASRLRLAGLDNEQFFGPGTRLTVL.

In its sample, this clonotype was seen many times. The chain uses TRBV7-9 and TRBJ2-7; D may be TRBD1 (6 bases). Germline assignment: CDR1 SEHNR and CDR2 FQNEAQ (reference sequence). Trimming shortened V by 5 bases and J by 5 bases, and 13 bases separated the two germline ends. CDR3 length: 13 amino acids. CDR3 sequence: CASSTTYRDEQYF. DNA for the CDR3: TGTGCCAGCAGCACAACCTACAGGGACGAGCAGTACTTC.

This clonotype was seen more than once but under ten times. The chain carries TRBV29-1 and TRBJ2-3; 7 bases agree with TRBD2. Germline V CDR1 and CDR2: SQVTM, ANQGSEA. After removal of 7 bases from V and 4 bases from J, the junction contained 14 bases not matched to a gene. The CDR3 totals 15 residues. CDR3 amino acids: CSAGGLGGRADTQYF. Written as DNA, the CDR3 is TGCAGCGCCGGGGGTCTAGGCGGGAGAGCAGATACGCAGTATTTT.